Listed below are T cell receptor beta chains from one sample, sequenced in a study of technical replicates of blood from several donors. TCRdb keeps only in-frame clones here, not all; method: immunoSEQ multiplex PCR. The table includes about 76,000 clones, about 86% detected once. The specimen was PBMCs. Receptor source: a human donor in good health. Some clones in this sample may be carry-over from other donors' samples. Each CDR3 is given with its conserved first and last residue. The D gene is left open where the match is weak. Clone size is not always given. Where it is, it says once, few, many or a class for expanded clones.

CDR3nt: TGTGCCAGCAGTTTCCCCGACAGGGCAGATACGCAGTATTTT
CDR3aa: CASSFPDRADTQYF
j_gene: TRBJ2-3
v_gene: TRBV27
abundance: -
d_gene: TRBD1

CDR3nt: TGCGCCAGCAGCCTGGGGCCGGGACAGGGGGCCTATGAGCAGTTCTTC
CDR3aa: CASSLGPGQGAYEQFF
j_gene: TRBJ2-1
v_gene: TRBV5-1
abundance: -
d_gene: TRBD1

CDR3nt: TGTGCCAGCAGTGCAGGTTTCGATGGCTACACCTTC
CDR3aa: CASSAGFDGYTF
j_gene: TRBJ1-2
v_gene: TRBV6-1
abundance: -
d_gene: -

CDR3nt: TGTGCCAGCAGCTTAGTTGGACAGGGTCACGGGGAGCTGTTTTTT
CDR3aa: CASSLVGQGHGELFF
j_gene: TRBJ2-2
v_gene: TRBV7-8
abundance: -
d_gene: TRBD1

CDR3nt: TGCGCCAGCAGCCAGCAGGGCCTCTCTGGAAACACCATATATTTT
CDR3aa: CASSQQGLSGNTIYF
j_gene: TRBJ1-3
v_gene: TRBV4-3
abundance: -
d_gene: -

CDR3nt: TGCGCCAGCAGCGAAGGGACTAGCGGTGCCTACGAGCAGTACTTC
CDR3aa: CASSEGTSGAYEQYF
j_gene: TRBJ2-7
v_gene: TRBV4-3
abundance: -
d_gene: TRBD2

CDR3nt: TGTGCCAGCAGTGAACCCCACCAGGGTCAATACGAGCAGTACTTC
CDR3aa: CASSEPHQGQYEQYF
j_gene: TRBJ2-7
v_gene: TRBV6-1
abundance: -
d_gene: -

CDR3nt: TGTGCCAGCAGGGTACTAGCGGGGGGGGCCGGGGAGCTGTTTTTT
CDR3aa: CASRVLAGGAGELFF
j_gene: TRBJ2-2
v_gene: TRBV6-5
abundance: -
d_gene: TRBD2

CDR3nt: TGCGCCAGCAGTCAACGGACTAGCGCTAGCGTCTACGTGCAGTACTTC
CDR3aa: CASSQRTSASVYVQYF
j_gene: TRBJ2-7
v_gene: TRBV23-1
abundance: -
d_gene: TRBD2

CDR3nt: TGTGCCAGCAGTGACTCGGCGGGACAGTTCAATGAGCAGTTCTTC
CDR3aa: CASSDSAGQFNEQFF
j_gene: TRBJ2-1
v_gene: TRBV6-4
abundance: once
d_gene: -

CDR3nt: TGTGCCAGCAAGGGGTCGCAGCCCCAGCATTTT
CDR3aa: CASKGSQPQHF
j_gene: TRBJ1-5
v_gene: TRBV21-1
abundance: -
d_gene: -

CDR3nt: TGCGCCAGCAGCCACTACCCCAGGACAGGTGGTCAGCCCCAGCATTTT
CDR3aa: CASSHYPRTGGQPQHF
j_gene: TRBJ1-5
v_gene: TRBV4-1
abundance: -
d_gene: TRBD1

CDR3nt: TGTGCCAGCAGTGAGAGACTAGCGGGAGTAGCAGATACGCAGTATTTT
CDR3aa: CASSERLAGVADTQYF
j_gene: TRBJ2-3
v_gene: TRBV25-1
abundance: -
d_gene: TRBD2

CDR3nt: TGTGCCAGCAGTGAACTACAGGGGAGTACCGGGGAGCTGTTTTTT
CDR3aa: CASSELQGSTGELFF
j_gene: TRBJ2-2
v_gene: TRBV2
abundance: -
d_gene: TRBD1

CDR3nt: TGTGCCACCAGCAGAGCGGTGGAGACCCAGTACTTC
CDR3aa: CATSRAVETQYF
j_gene: TRBJ2-5
v_gene: TRBV15
abundance: -
d_gene: -

CDR3nt: TGTGCCAGCATTGGGACAGGGGGTATTAGGGAGACCCAGTACTTC
CDR3aa: CASIGTGGIRETQYF
j_gene: TRBJ2-5
v_gene: TRBV6-5
abundance: -
d_gene: TRBD1

CDR3nt: TGTGCCAGCAGCTTAACCCTGTGGGACAGATTCCGCGAGCAGTACTTC
CDR3aa: CASSLTLWDRFREQYF
j_gene: TRBJ2-7
v_gene: TRBV7-2
abundance: -
d_gene: TRBD1

CDR3nt: TGTGCCAGCAGCTTAGCGGGAGGCACAGATACGCAGTATTTT
CDR3aa: CASSLAGGTDTQYF
j_gene: TRBJ2-3
v_gene: TRBV7-9
abundance: -
d_gene: -

CDR3nt: TGTGCCAGCAGTTCCAAGCGGGAGTGGTACAATGAGCAGTTCTTC
CDR3aa: CASSSKREWYNEQFF
j_gene: TRBJ2-1
v_gene: TRBV6-6
abundance: -
d_gene: TRBD2

CDR3nt: TGTGCCAGCAGCCAAACTAGCGGACAAGAGACCCAGTACTTC
CDR3aa: CASSQTSGQETQYF
j_gene: TRBJ2-5
v_gene: TRBV4-2
abundance: -
d_gene: TRBD2

CDR3nt: TGTGCCATCCCCACCCCCCGACAGGGGGCGAAGAACGAGCAGTACTTC
CDR3aa: CAIPTPRQGAKNEQYF
j_gene: TRBJ2-7
v_gene: TRBV19
abundance: -
d_gene: TRBD1

CDR3nt: TGTGCCAGCAGCCCTGGAGGGAGGGTAGGGAACCAGCCCCAGCATTTT
CDR3aa: CASSPGGRVGNQPQHF
j_gene: TRBJ1-5
v_gene: TRBV7-8
abundance: once
d_gene: -

CDR3nt: TGTGCCAGCAGCTTAACGGGGACTAGCGGCCAAGAGACCCAGTACTTC
CDR3aa: CASSLTGTSGQETQYF
j_gene: TRBJ2-5
v_gene: TRBV7-3
abundance: -
d_gene: TRBD2

CDR3nt: TGTGCCAGCAGCACCGGGACAGGGTCCACCGGGGAGCTGTTTTTT
CDR3aa: CASSTGTGSTGELFF
j_gene: TRBJ2-2
v_gene: TRBV7-9
abundance: -
d_gene: TRBD1

CDR3nt: TGTGCCAGCTCACCCTTGACAGCACTCCAAGAGACCCAGTACTTC
CDR3aa: CASSPLTALQETQYF
j_gene: TRBJ2-5
v_gene: TRBV18
abundance: -
d_gene: -

CDR3nt: TGCAGCGTATTTACCGGGGCCGGGGAGCTGTTTTTT
CDR3aa: CSVFTGAGELFF
j_gene: TRBJ2-2
v_gene: TRBV29-1
abundance: large
d_gene: -

CDR3nt: TGTGCCAGCAGTTACTCAGGACAGGGGGTTACCTACGAGCAGTACTTC
CDR3aa: CASSYSGQGVTYEQYF
j_gene: TRBJ2-7
v_gene: TRBV6-5
abundance: -
d_gene: TRBD1

CDR3nt: TGTGCCATTACTGCTCCCCCCCGTGGCACAGATACGCAGTATTTT
CDR3aa: CAITAPPRGTDTQYF
j_gene: TRBJ2-3
v_gene: TRBV15
abundance: -
d_gene: -

CDR3nt: TGTGCCTGGGGGGGCGAGGGGAATCAGCCCCAGCATTTT
CDR3aa: CAWGGEGNQPQHF
j_gene: TRBJ1-5
v_gene: TRBV30
abundance: -
d_gene: -

CDR3nt: TGTGCCAGCAGCGGCCAGAGCCGGGACTTACTTCACGCTGGGGCCAACGTCCTGACTTTC
CDR3aa: CASSGQSRDLLHAGANVLTF
j_gene: TRBJ2-6
v_gene: TRBV9
abundance: -
d_gene: -

CDR3nt: TGTGCCAGCAGCTTAGGTCTTTTGAACACTGAAGCTTTCTTT
CDR3aa: CASSLGLLNTEAFF
j_gene: TRBJ1-1
v_gene: TRBV7-2
abundance: -
d_gene: -

CDR3nt: TGTGCCAGCAGCTTAGGGCAGAATCCCTACGAGCAGTACTTC
CDR3aa: CASSLGQNPYEQYF
j_gene: TRBJ2-7
v_gene: TRBV7-2
abundance: -
d_gene: -

CDR3nt: TGTGCCAGCAGCTTAGGACTAGCGGATGAGCAGTTCTTC
CDR3aa: CASSLGLADEQFF
j_gene: TRBJ2-1
v_gene: TRBV5-4
abundance: many
d_gene: TRBD2

CDR3nt: TGTGCCAGCAGCTTTGCCGGGACAGGGGGTTTCTACGAGCAGTACTTC
CDR3aa: CASSFAGTGGFYEQYF
j_gene: TRBJ2-7
v_gene: TRBV7-2
abundance: -
d_gene: TRBD1

CDR3nt: TGTGCCAGCAGTTCCGGGGACATCCTTGGCGAGCAGTACTTC
CDR3aa: CASSSGDILGEQYF
j_gene: TRBJ2-7
v_gene: TRBV6-5
abundance: -
d_gene: -

CDR3nt: TGTGCCAGCAGCCCTATATCCGGGGAGCTGTTTTTT
CDR3aa: CASSPISGELFF
j_gene: TRBJ2-2
v_gene: TRBV7-9
abundance: -
d_gene: -

CDR3nt: TGTGCCAGCAGACCCCAAACTAGCGGTACGCAGTATTTT
CDR3aa: CASRPQTSGTQYF
j_gene: TRBJ2-3
v_gene: TRBV6-5
abundance: -
d_gene: TRBD2

CDR3nt: TGTGCCAGCAGCTTAGGCGATATCCGCTACGAGCAGTACTTC
CDR3aa: CASSLGDIRYEQYF
j_gene: TRBJ2-7
v_gene: TRBV7-2
abundance: -
d_gene: -

CDR3nt: TGCGCCAGCAGCCAACAGGGACTAGCGGGGCCTCTTGGGCAGTTCTTC
CDR3aa: CASSQQGLAGPLGQFF
j_gene: TRBJ2-1
v_gene: TRBV4-3
abundance: few
d_gene: TRBD2

CDR3nt: TGTGCCAGTAGTATTTACGGGACTAGCGGATCCTACGAGCAGTACTTC
CDR3aa: CASSIYGTSGSYEQYF
j_gene: TRBJ2-7
v_gene: TRBV19
abundance: -
d_gene: TRBD2

CDR3nt: TGTGCTAGTGGTTTATGGACAGCGGTAGGGGATGGCTACACCTTC
CDR3aa: CASGLWTAVGDGYTF
j_gene: TRBJ1-2
v_gene: TRBV12-5
abundance: -
d_gene: -

CDR3nt: TGTGCCAGTAAGGGGGGGACTAGCGGGTACAATGAGCAGTTCTTC
CDR3aa: CASKGGTSGYNEQFF
j_gene: TRBJ2-1
v_gene: TRBV2
abundance: -
d_gene: TRBD2

CDR3nt: TGCGCCAGCAGCCAAGACAGGGTCCTTTCACCCCTCCACTTT
CDR3aa: CASSQDRVLSPLHF
j_gene: TRBJ1-6
v_gene: TRBV4-1
abundance: -
d_gene: -

CDR3nt: TGTGCCAGCAGTGGGGGGAGCGGAAAGTACGAGCAGTACTTC
CDR3aa: CASSGGSGKYEQYF
j_gene: TRBJ2-7
v_gene: TRBV5-4
abundance: -
d_gene: -

CDR3nt: TGTGCCAGCAGCTCAGGACAGGGAAGCGTAAGTCAGCCCCAGCATTTT
CDR3aa: CASSSGQGSVSQPQHF
j_gene: TRBJ1-5
v_gene: TRBV11-3
abundance: -
d_gene: TRBD1

CDR3nt: TGTGCCAGCAGCCCTCACCCGTGGGACAGGGGGACGAACACCGGGGAGCTGTTTTTT
CDR3aa: CASSPHPWDRGTNTGELFF
j_gene: TRBJ2-2
v_gene: TRBV7-2
abundance: -
d_gene: TRBD1

CDR3nt: TGTGCCAGCAGGACCGGCAGGCAAGAGACCCAGTACTTC
CDR3aa: CASRTGRQETQYF
j_gene: TRBJ2-5
v_gene: TRBV2
abundance: -
d_gene: -

CDR3nt: TGCGCCAGCAGCCAAGATTCACAGGGGGCAGGTGGCTACACCTTC
CDR3aa: CASSQDSQGAGGYTF
j_gene: TRBJ1-2
v_gene: TRBV4-3
abundance: -
d_gene: TRBD1

CDR3nt: TGTGCCTGGAGTGTATGGGACAGGGCTTCCTACGAGCAGTACTTC
CDR3aa: CAWSVWDRASYEQYF
j_gene: TRBJ2-7
v_gene: TRBV30
abundance: -
d_gene: TRBD1

CDR3nt: TGTGCCTGGAGTGTACAGAACGTGGATGGCTACACCTTC
CDR3aa: CAWSVQNVDGYTF
j_gene: TRBJ1-2
v_gene: TRBV30
abundance: -
d_gene: -

CDR3nt: TGTGCCACCAGCAGAGCTGGGCAGGGGTTTATTCATGAGCAGTTCTTC
CDR3aa: CATSRAGQGFIHEQFF
j_gene: TRBJ2-1
v_gene: TRBV15
abundance: -
d_gene: -

CDR3nt: TGTGCCAGCAGCAAACGGACAGGGAACACTGAAGCTTTCTTT
CDR3aa: CASSKRTGNTEAFF
j_gene: TRBJ1-1
v_gene: TRBV13
abundance: -
d_gene: TRBD1

CDR3nt: TGTGCCAGCAGCTCGCAGGGAAGATCTAATGAAAAACTGTTTTTT
CDR3aa: CASSSQGRSNEKLFF
j_gene: TRBJ1-4
v_gene: TRBV7-8
abundance: -
d_gene: -

CDR3nt: TGTGCCAGCAGCAACTCTCAGGGGGATACGCAGTATTTT
CDR3aa: CASSNSQGDTQYF
j_gene: TRBJ2-3
v_gene: TRBV9
abundance: -
d_gene: -

CDR3nt: TGTGCCAGCAGCCACGGAACAGGGGGCGGCTATGGCTACACCTTC
CDR3aa: CASSHGTGGGYGYTF
j_gene: TRBJ1-2
v_gene: TRBV7-8
abundance: once
d_gene: TRBD1